The 16 T cell receptor beta chains below come from one sample, sequenced in a study of CD4+ T cells in melanoma. Produced via immunoSEQ multiplex PCR; TCRdb's table is partial and in-frame only. Among over 45,000 clones, about 70% were seen once, and the ten largest hold roughly 4.8%. The sequenced material came from tumor tissue. These receptors were collected from a human donor with melanoma.

As concerns this clone: Germline is not matched at one junction end, which may reflect a read error. The DNA of the CDR3 is TGTGCCAGAAGCCCGTTACCCTTGGACAGGCTTAACACTGAAGCTTTCTTT. The encoded protein is CARSPLPLDRLNTEAFF. V and J are TRBV4-2 and TRBJ1-1, with 7 bases matching TRBD1. Germline loops: CDR1 LGHNA, CDR2 YNFKEQ. CDR3 length: 17 residues.

The rearrangement links TRBV6-5 to TRBJ1-1; D gene ambiguous. CDR3 length equals 12 residues. V lost 2 bases and J 0 bases, leaving 1 base between the germline ends. Germline values: CDR1 MNHEY, CDR2 SVGAGI. CDR3 loop: CASSYMNTEAFF. The CDR3 DNA reads TGTGCCAGCAGTTACATGAACACTGAAGCTTTCTTT.

The chain couples TRBV7-9 to TRBJ1-1; tentatively, D is TRBD1 (5 bases). V lost 1 base, J lost 3 bases, and 9 bases lay in between. Per germline, CDR1 SEHNR and CDR2 FQNEAQ (reference sequence). The CDR3 runs to 14 residues. CDR3 region: CASSLVQGDTEAFF. CDR3 nucleotides: TGTGCCAGCAGCTTAGTTCAGGGAGACACTGAAGCTTTCTTT.

This chain connects TRBV5-5 to TRBJ1-2, with 7 positions matching TRBD1. Germline V gene lookup returns CDR1 SGHKS and CDR2 YYEKEE (reference sequence). V shed 5 bases, J shed 10 bases, and the junction held 11 bases outside the gene matches. The CDR3 consists of 13 residues. The CDR3 loop is CASRPSGTDFYTF. CDR3 DNA sequence: TGTGCCAGCAGACCATCCGGGACAGACTTCTACACCTTC.

The chain has TRBV5-1 and TRBJ1-4, with D uncertain. V was trimmed by 1 base and J by 7 bases, leaving 5 bases between them. This CDR3 is built from 12 residues. Germline CDR1 reads SGHRS; CDR2 reads YFSETQ. The CDR3 spells CASSLPGEKLFF. CDR3 bases: TGCGCCAGCAGCTTGCCTGGTGAAAAACTGTTTTTT.

The rearrangement links TRBV4-3 to TRBJ2-2; 7 bases are shared with TRBD2. The trim removed 4 bases at V and 5 bases at J, leaving 7 bases unmatched. This CDR3 contains 15 residues. Germline CDR1 is LGHNA and CDR2 is YSLEER. The CDR3 reads CASSPGLGRTGELFF. DNA for the CDR3: TGCGCCAGCAGCCCCGGACTAGGGCGAACCGGGGAGCTGTTTTTT.

The chain carries TRBV6-4 and TRBJ1-2; no definite D call. The CDR3 is made up of 13 amino acids. V dropped 2 bases and J dropped 4 bases, with 8 bases sitting between them. In germline, CDR1 is MRHNA, CDR2 SNTAGT. The CDR3 DNA reads TGTGCCAGCAGTGACAGCTTCGGCTATGGCTACACCTTC. This codes for CASSDSFGYGYTF.

J is TRBJ1-6 and V is TRBV15, with TRBD1 matching 7 bases. The germline V gene encodes CDR1 LNHNV and CDR2 YYDKDF (reference sequence). J was trimmed by 8 bases and V by 1 base; bases with no gene match: 5. This CDR3 is built from 15 residues. CDR3 residues: CATSRGDSSDSPLHF. The DNA of the CDR3 is TGTGCCACCAGCAGAGGGGACAGTTCGGATTCACCCCTCCACTTT.

The chain has TRBV9 and TRBJ2-7, with D maybe TRBD2 (5 bases). Germline CDR1 SGDLS, CDR2 YYNGEE. The CDR3 spans 14 residues. Trimming removed 1 base from V and 0 bases from J, with 8 bases in between. CDR3 sequence: CASSVSGNSYEQYF. The CDR3 DNA reads as TGTGCCAGCAGCGTATCCGGGAACTCCTACGAGCAGTACTTC.

This clone was seen a handful of times. The V and J genes are TRBV9 and TRBJ2-5; 14 positions agree with TRBD2. V dropped 0 bases and J dropped 6; count of bases not matched to a gene: 4. The CDR3 spans 16 residues. Germline loops: CDR1 SGDLS, CDR2 YYNGEE. Here the CDR3 reads CASSVGTSGGSKTQYF. The CDR3 nucleotides read TGTGCCAGCAGCGTAGGGACTAGCGGGGGGTCAAAGACCCAGTACTTC. Looking up the rest from reference TRBV9 and TRBJ2-5 gives the full variable domain: DSGVTQTPKHLITATGQRVTLRCSPRSGDLSVYWYQQSLDQGLQFLIQYYNGEERAKGNILERFSAQQFPDLHSELNLSSLELGDSALYFCASSVGTSGGSKTQYFGPGTRLLVL.

The chain is built from TRBV18 and TRBJ1-2; D is possibly TRBD1 (6 bases). Trimming pared 2 bases from V and 10 bases from J, leaving 20 bases between. The germline V gene has CDR1 KGHSH and CDR2 LQKENI. The CDR3 runs to 15 residues. The CDR3 bases are TGTGCCAGCTCACCAGGGGGCGGGTTCGCCCGGGACTACACCTTC. It yields the protein CASSPGGGFARDYTF.

This sequence joins TRBV15 and TRBJ2-7; D ambiguous. The V gene's germline CDR1 is LNHNV and CDR2 YYDKDF (reference sequence). This CDR3 comprises 13 residues. V was clipped by 3 bases and J by 1 base, with 7 bases between them. The CDR3 region has the DNA TGTGCCACCAGCAGTTATACTTCCTACGAGCAGTACTTC. Protein sequence: CATSSYTSYEQYF.

The chain is built from TRBV7-2 and TRBJ2-3; a weak D match, TRBD2 (5 bases). The germline gives CDR1 SGHTA, CDR2 FQGNSA. V lost 0 bases to trimming and J lost 1 base, with 8 bases between them. There are 15 residues in the CDR3. CDR3 amino acids: CASSLALAGTDTQYF. Here the CDR3 DNA reads TGTGCCAGCAGCTTAGCCCTAGCAGGCACAGATACGCAGTATTTT.

This clone was observed once. This rearrangement joins TRBV6-1 to TRBJ2-1, with 9 bases lining up with TRBD1. The length of the CDR3 is 15 residues. Germline CDR1 is MNHNS and CDR2 is SASEGT. V lost 4 bases, J lost 0 bases, and 1 base stayed unmatched. The CDR3 protein is CASSATGGSYNEQFF. DNA for the CDR3: TGTGCCAGCAGTGCGACAGGGGGCTCCTACAATGAGCAGTTCTTC.

This clone came up many times. The CDR3 DNA sequence: TGTGCCAGCAGCAAACCAACGGCGAACACTGAAGCTTTCTTT. This codes for CASSKPTANTEAFF. The rearrangement uses TRBV21-1 and TRBJ1-1. TRBV21-1 is a listed pseudogene. The CDR3 consists of 14 residues.

The V call is TRBV10-3, the J call TRBJ2-1, with 9 bases identical to TRBD1. The CDR3 loop spans 17 amino acids. Germline CDR1 is ENHRY and CDR2 is SYGVKD. J lost 0 bases, V lost 2 bases, and 5 bases had no gene match. The CDR3 coding sequence is TGTGCCATCAGTGAGAGGGACAGGGCGAGCTCCTACAATGAGCAGTTCTTC. Translation: CAISERDRASSYNEQFF.